Each of the 5 T cell receptor beta chains below was sequenced from the same sample in a study of spatial heterogeneity in lung cancer. Points from the study as a whole: The study found that expanded intratumoral alpha and beta TCR counts tracked tumor mutation counts.

The time point here: sample taken at primary tumor resection. Antigens for these TCRs are unknown. TCRdb called the 5' RACE reads again in MiXCR, with one record for every CDR3 protein. Among 9,500 to 13,000 distinct CDR3 sequences listed, 10% to 15% were seen once. The sample in question was lung tumor tissue, obtained at surgery. The receptors originated from a male donor with early-stage non-small cell lung cancer.

V gene TRBV29-1 combines with J gene TRBJ1-1, with D tentatively TRBD1 (5 bases). V lost 4 bases and J 3 bases, leaving 15 bases between the germline ends. This CDR3 is 14 amino acids long. Germline CDR1 SQVTM, CDR2 ANQGSEA. CDR3 coding DNA: TGCAGCGTTGGAGACCAGGGCTGGCACACTGAAGCTTTCTTT. It encodes CSVGDQGWHTEAFF.

This clonotype was seen at least ten times. The chain has TRBV28 and TRBJ2-6, with TRBD1 as a possible D gene (6 bases). The CDR3 totals 15 residues. V shed 5 bases and J shed 4 bases, with 12 bases lying between them. Germline V gives CDR1 MDHEN, CDR2 SYDVKM. The CDR3 nucleotides are TGTGCCAGCAGTCCGTACAGGGCCGGGGCCAACGTCCTGACTTTC. Its protein is CASSPYRAGANVLTF.

The chain joins TRBV4-3 to TRBJ1-4; a possible D gene is TRBD1 (5 bases). The CDR3 spans 16 residues. Germline V gene data show CDR1 as LGHNA and CDR2 as YSLEER. Trimming shortened V by 0 bases and J by 7 bases, and 15 bases separated the two germline ends. CDR3 bases: TGCGCCAGCAGCCAAGATAGAGGAGTCAGGGTTGAAAAACTGTTTTTT. Its translation: CASSQDRGVRVEKLFF.

At least ten counts were recorded for this clonotype. The V gene is TRBV5-5, the J gene TRBJ1-1; D might be TRBD1 (6 bases). Germline V gene data show CDR1 as SGHKS and CDR2 as YYEKEE (reference sequence). This CDR3 comprises 17 residues. Trimming shortened V by 4 bases and J by 1 base, and 20 bases separated the two germline ends. The CDR3 region is CASSGLREQGGNTEAFF. As DNA, the CDR3 is TGTGCCAGCAGCGGATTAAGGGAACAGGGAGGGAACACTGAAGCTTTCTTT.

This clonotype occurred many times. The chain carries TRBV7-3 and TRBJ1-4; D is possibly TRBD1 (5 bases). The germline V and J ends were trimmed by 2 bases and 7 bases, with 14 bases remaining between them. This CDR3 contains 15 residues. Germline CDR1 and CDR2: SGHTA and FQGTGA. Here the CDR3 reads CASSLGAGSGEKLFF. DNA for the CDR3: TGTGCCAGCAGCTTAGGGGCAGGTTCGGGTGAAAAACTGTTTTTT.